This T cell receptor (beta chain) is from a study of PD-1 blockade in classical Hodgkin lymphoma. Study-level results: TCR diversity at baseline was reported to be reduced in newly diagnosed patients relative to healthy donors. After ASCT, patients who started nivolumab under 1 year later were excluded.

In the case of this clone: Antigen: not known.

This table comes from immunoSEQ multiplex PCR, and its TCRdb copy is limited to in-frame clones, with some not included. Here the sample spans about 21,000 clones, approximately 74% being singletons. Germline loops: CDR1 SGHDN, CDR2 FVKESK. V was pared by 6 bases and J by 1 base, with 10 bases between. This CDR3 is 14 amino acids long. All patients relapsed after autologous stem cell transplantation, and brentuximab vedotin exposure varied. The sample here was peripheral blood mononuclear cells (PBMCs), taken at baseline. This chain uses TRBV14 with TRBJ2-1, with D unclear. The receptor was isolated from a human donor with classical Hodgkin lymphoma. The CDR3 DNA follows: TGTGCCAGCAGTCCGAGTATATCCTACAATGAGCAGTTCTTC. It specifies CASSPSISYNEQFF.